This TCR beta chain appears in the sequencing data of a study of tumor-infiltrating lymphocytes in localized non-small cell lung cancer (dated by TCRdb to about 2021). Broadly, across the study: The cohort covered several histologies, both smokers and never-smokers, and patients whose samples were collected after neoadjuvant chemotherapy. Each patient provided resected tumor tissue plus uninvolved lung tissue from the same patient, with the uninvolved lung tissue described as non-adjacent to the tumor. TCR sequencing was one of several integrated assays, alongside flow cytometry, multiplex immunofluorescence, RNA-seq, exome sequencing and proteomics, applied to the same patients. In total, the ICON cohort consisted of around 140 surgical patients with localized non-small cell lung cancer who had their tumors resected. The paired tumor versus uninvolved lung comparison of immunoSEQ T-cell fraction included 55 patients. Results and caveats for the whole study, not just this receptor: In line with immunofluorescence CD3 counts, TCRbeta sequencing supported higher T cell infiltration in tumors compared with uninvolved lung tissue. Different pieces of the same tissue were used for different assays, so technical variation could not be separated from intratumor heterogeneity. No difference in TCR-derived T-cell fraction was observed between the flow cytometry-defined immunotypes IM1 (good prognosis) and IM2 (poor prognosis). Because assay coverage varied across patients depending on available tissue quantity, TCR sequencing was performed for only a subset of the cohort. Recurrence-free survival showed no association with tumor T-cell fraction from TCR sequencing (p = 0.61).

The junction shows trimming of 6 bases on V and 5 bases on J, plus 11 bases between the germline ends. The CDR3 measures 13 amino acids from cysteine to phenylalanine. CDR3 DNA is the only sequence kept; it has 39 bases, read in frame from the first base. The germline V gene yields MDHEN for CDR1 and SYDVKM for CDR2. The immunoSEQ assay used for TCR sequencing gave the T-cell fraction in both tumor and uninvolved lung tissue. Per the original workflow: For survival analysis, patients were divided into high (upper tertile) and low (lower two tertiles) T-cell fraction groups, which were compared by log-rank test. A signed-rank test was used to test paired tumor versus uninvolved lung differences in T-cell fraction. Here the immuneACCESS table is served through TCRdb, limited to in-frame sequences with V and J called. Missing clones are a known gap in these copies; in checked studies unresolved V genes cover under half, and the rest lacks a known reason. The V and J calls and the clone size are those of that table, but D and trimming were determined from the DNA. The sample table contains 15,000 to 16,000 clones; only one count was recorded for 69% of them. 4.5% to 7.5% of the sample is held by the ten biggest clonotypes.

ICON enrollment began in the first half of 2016, and the last patient was enrolled in 2018. A subcohort of approximately 76 patients provided fresh tumor and matched uninvolved tissue for in-depth immune analyses, with TCR sequencing among those analyses. DNA for TCR sequencing was isolated from bulk tissue, and no cell sorting was done. Details on this clone: Its antigen remains undetermined. No much larger clone exists at a distance of one base, and base qualities are not known.

The sequence is built from TRBV28 and TRBJ1-5; the D region possibly corresponds to TRBD1 (5 bases align). The receptor was derived from a human donor with non-small cell lung cancer. Sequencing was done on a sample of lung tumor tissue. The CDR3 protein: CASSSGTYQPQHF. The nucleotides read TGTGCCAGCAGCTCCGGGACCTATCAGCCCCAGCATTTT.